These T cell receptor beta chains were read from a single sample in a study of CD8 T cells in ankylosing spondylitis. From the 5' RACE reads, TCRdb called clonotypes with MiXCR, one entry per CDR3 protein. Of just under 350,000 distinct CDR3 sequences listed, over 12% were seen once; the top ten hold roughly 1.1%. Sequencing input: blood, either unsorted or a sorted T cell fraction (not recorded which). These receptors were obtained from a male donor with ankylosing spondylitis or in good health (not recorded which). The CDR3 runs from the conserved cysteine through the conserved F or W. A D gene is named only where the DNA matches it firmly. Not all rows give a size; the values are once, few, many and, for expanded clones, a class.

CDR3 DNA | CDR3 protein | D gene | V gene | clone size | J gene
TGTGCCGTCGGATGGGGTCGGGGGGCCAACGTCCTGACTTTC | CAVGWGRGANVLTF | NA | TRBV10-3 | NA | TRBJ2-6
TGTGCCAGCAGGGAGGGGGGAATAAATGAAAAACTGTTTTTT | CASREGGINEKLFF | NA | TRBV6-1 | NA | TRBJ1-4
TGCAGTGCTATCACAGGGGCATCGGCCAAAAACATTCAGTACTTC | CSAITGASAKNIQYF | TRBD1 | TRBV20-1 | NA | TRBJ2-4
TGTGCCAGCAGTCCACTCGCCACTCAAGAGACCCAGTACTTC | CASSPLATQETQYF | NA | TRBV6-5 | NA | TRBJ2-5
TGTGCCAGTAGTATAGCCGGGCTGGAGCAGTTCTTC | CASSIAGLEQFF | NA | TRBV19 | NA | TRBJ2-1
TGTGCCAGCAGTTACTTGCCCGGACTAGAGGCAGATACGCAGTATTTT | CASSYLPGLEADTQYF | TRBD2 | TRBV6-5 | few | TRBJ2-3
TGTGCCAGCAGTTCCCAGGGGGAGCCCCAGCATTTT | CASSSQGEPQHF | TRBD1 | TRBV12-3/TRBV12-4 | NA | TRBJ1-5
TGTGCCAGTAAGAACAGGGGATACTTTAACCCTTCCTACAATGAGCAGTTCTTC | CASKNRGYFNPSYNEQFF | TRBD1 | TRBV19 | few | TRBJ2-1
TGTGCCAGCAGCCACAGGGGGCTTGGTGAGCAGTTCTTC | CASSHRGLGEQFF | TRBD1 | TRBV3-1 | few | TRBJ2-1
TGCAGCGTTGCCCAGGGACTAGCGATCCGGAATGAGCAGTTCTTC | CSVAQGLAIRNEQFF | TRBD2 | TRBV29-1 | few | TRBJ2-1
TGCGCCAGCAGCCAGGCGGGAGCGCGCAATGAGCAGTTCTTC | CASSQAGARNEQFF | TRBD2 | TRBV4-1 | few | TRBJ2-1
TGCAGCGTCCCTATCAACACTGAAGCTTTCTTT | CSVPINTEAFF | NA | TRBV29-1 | NA | TRBJ1-1
TGTGCCAGCACCCGGGGGTTTGGGGATGAGCAGTTCTTC | CASTRGFGDEQFF | NA | TRBV6-1 | few | TRBJ2-1
TGCAGTGCCATTAGCGGGAGTGAGGCCAAAAACATTCAGTACTTC | CSAISGSEAKNIQYF | TRBD2 | TRBV20-1 | NA | TRBJ2-4
TGCAGCGTCCTCGGGACTAGCGGTTACAATGAGCAGTTCTTC | CSVLGTSGYNEQFF | TRBD2 | TRBV29-1 | many | TRBJ2-1
TGCGCCAGCAGCTGGACTAGCGGGATTTCCTACAATGAGCAGTTCTTC | CASSWTSGISYNEQFF | TRBD2 | TRBV5-1 | few | TRBJ2-1
TGTGCCAGCAGTGTAATGGCGAACACTGAAGCTTTCTTT | CASSVMANTEAFF | NA | TRBV2 | NA | TRBJ1-1
TGTGCCAGCAGTTACTCGAGAATCAGCTACGAGCAGTACTTC | CASSYSRISYEQYF | NA | TRBV6-5 | NA | TRBJ2-7
TGCGCCAGCAGCCACCCCGGGACAGGGGTTTTTGAGCAGTTCTTC | CASSHPGTGVFEQFF | TRBD1 | TRBV4-1 | NA | TRBJ2-1
TGTGCCAGCAGCCAGGGCGGGGGGATCTACGAGCAGTACTTC | CASSQGGGIYEQYF | TRBD2 | TRBV3-1 | many | TRBJ2-7
TGTGCCATCAGTGACCCCGACACCTCCTATGGCTACACCTTC | CAISDPDTSYGYTF | NA | TRBV10-3 | many | TRBJ1-2
TGTGCCAGCAGCTTTGCTCAACCGGGACTAGCGGCACAAGAGACCCAGTACTTC | CASSFAQPGLAAQETQYF | TRBD2 | TRBV11-2 | NA | TRBJ2-5
TGTGCCAGCAGCTTCACACCGGGACAGGGAAAAGAGACCCAGTACTTC | CASSFTPGQGKETQYF | TRBD1 | TRBV9 | few | TRBJ2-5
TGTGCCAGCAGCTTATTACGAAACACCGGGGAGCTGTTTTTT | CASSLLRNTGELFF | NA | TRBV7-2 | few | TRBJ2-2
TGTGCCAGCAGTTTACCGGACACTGAAGCTTTCTTT | CASSLPDTEAFF | NA | TRBV12-3/TRBV12-4 | many | TRBJ1-1
TGTGCCAGCAGCCAAGCGGGCCCCTCCTACGAGCAGTACTTC | CASSQAGPSYEQYF | NA | TRBV3-1 | many | TRBJ2-7
TGCAGCGCGAACGCTGAGCCGAACACTGAAGCTTTCTTT | CSANAEPNTEAFF | NA | TRBV29-1 | few | TRBJ1-1
TGTGCCAGCAGACCCCTTGACCGGGGGACCGGGGAGCTGTTTTTT | CASRPLDRGTGELFF | NA | TRBV7-9 | few | TRBJ2-2
TGTGCCAGCAGTTTATGGGGCCCTGGAGAGGGCTACACCTTC | CASSLWGPGEGYTF | NA | TRBV12-3/TRBV12-4 | many | TRBJ1-2
TGTACCATCAGTGTGGGACTAGCGGGAGCCCCCCGCTCCTACAATGAGCAGTTCTTC | CTISVGLAGAPRSYNEQFF | TRBD2 | TRBV2 | NA | TRBJ2-1
TGCGCCAGCAGCCCTGAAGCGGGAGGGGGCAATGAGCAGTTCTTC | CASSPEAGGGNEQFF | TRBD2 | TRBV5-1 | few | TRBJ2-1
TGTGCCAGCAGCTTAAAGGGTTACAATGAGCAGTTCTTC | CASSLKGYNEQFF | NA | TRBV7-9 | few | TRBJ2-1
TGTGCCAGCAGTTTGAGAGGAACTGAAGCTTTCTTT | CASSLRGTEAFF | NA | TRBV12-3/TRBV12-4 | many | TRBJ1-1
TGCAGTGCTAGAGATCCTAGCGGGGGGCGGGAGACCCAGTACTTC | CSARDPSGGRETQYF | TRBD2 | TRBV20-1 | many | TRBJ2-5
TGTGCCAGCAGCTTAGAATCGAACACTGAAGCTTTCTTT | CASSLESNTEAFF | NA | TRBV11-2 | NA | TRBJ1-1
TGTGCCAGCAGTCCCCTGGGGGGTAATGAGCAGTTCTTC | CASSPLGGNEQFF | NA | TRBV12-3/TRBV12-4 | many | TRBJ2-1
TGTGCCCGCAGTTACTTGGCTGAGGGCTATGGCTACACCTTC | CARSYLAEGYGYTF | NA | TRBV6-5 | NA | TRBJ1-2
TGCGCCAGCAGCTTGGACCTGGGCAATGAGCAGTTCTTC | CASSLDLGNEQFF | NA | TRBV5-1 | NA | TRBJ2-1
TGTGCCAGTGGAAGGACAGGGAGCAATCAGCCCCAGCATTTT | CASGRTGSNQPQHF | TRBD1 | TRBV12-3/TRBV12-4 | NA | TRBJ1-5
TGTGCCAGCACCGAGGGATTGACGGGGGCCAAAAACATTCAGTACTTC | CASTEGLTGAKNIQYF | NA | TRBV6-1 | NA | TRBJ2-4
TGCGCCAGCAGCTTGTATACGCCCCCGAGCACTGAAGCTTTCTTT | CASSLYTPPSTEAFF | NA | TRBV5-1 | NA | TRBJ1-1
TGCAGCGTTGAAGTAATAGGGGGTTACACTGAAGCTTTCTTT | CSVEVIGGYTEAFF | NA | TRBV29-1 | NA | TRBJ1-1
TGTGCCAGCAGCCTGGACTCCATCTACGAGCAGTACTTC | CASSLDSIYEQYF | NA | TRBV7-9 | NA | TRBJ2-7
TGTGCCAGCAGCGCCGGGACTAGCGGGGGCCAGGGGGAGACCCAGTACTTC | CASSAGTSGGQGETQYF | TRBD2 | TRBV9 | NA | TRBJ2-5
TGCAGCGGGGGGAACAACTTGAACACTGAAGCTTTCTTT | CSGGNNLNTEAFF | NA | TRBV29-1 | NA | TRBJ1-1
TGTGCCAGTAGTATTTGGGGCCGAGATGAGCAGTTCTTC | CASSIWGRDEQFF | NA | TRBV19 | NA | TRBJ2-1
TGTGCCAGCAGTTCCCCAGGAGGGAGGCATTACAATGAGCAGTTCTTC | CASSSPGGRHYNEQFF | NA | TRBV27 | few | TRBJ2-1
TGTGCCAGCAGTTTTCTAGCGGGGGGCGACAATGAGCAGTTCTTC | CASSFLAGGDNEQFF | TRBD2 | TRBV27 | few | TRBJ2-1
TGTGCCAGCAGCGTACAGGGGACTAATGAAAAACTGTTTTTT | CASSVQGTNEKLFF | NA | TRBV9 | many | TRBJ1-4
TGTGCCAGCATCGGGACAGGGGGGCAAGAGACCCAGTACTTC | CASIGTGGQETQYF | TRBD1 | TRBV12-3/TRBV12-4 | few | TRBJ2-5
TGCGCCAGCAGCAGGTTACAGGAAAACACCGGGGAGCTGTTTTTT | CASSRLQENTGELFF | NA | TRBV5-1 | many | TRBJ2-2
TGTGCCAGCAACAATTGGGGGGGAGGAGAGACCCAGTACTTC | CASNNWGGGETQYF | TRBD2 | TRBV5-6 | many | TRBJ2-5
TGTGCCACCAGCAGAGGTAGCGGGGGGGGTGCTGAGCAGTTCTTC | CATSRGSGGGAEQFF | TRBD2 | TRBV15 | NA | TRBJ2-1